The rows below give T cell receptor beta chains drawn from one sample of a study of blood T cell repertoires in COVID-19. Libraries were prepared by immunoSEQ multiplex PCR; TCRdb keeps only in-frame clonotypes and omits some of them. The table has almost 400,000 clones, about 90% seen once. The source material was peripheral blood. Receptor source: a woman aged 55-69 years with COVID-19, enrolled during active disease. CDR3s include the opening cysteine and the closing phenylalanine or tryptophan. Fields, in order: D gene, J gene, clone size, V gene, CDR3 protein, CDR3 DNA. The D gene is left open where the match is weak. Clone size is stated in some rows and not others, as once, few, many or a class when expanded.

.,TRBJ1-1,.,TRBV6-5,CASSYYGNTEAFF,TGTGCCAGCAGTTACTACGGGAACACTGAAGCTTTCTTT
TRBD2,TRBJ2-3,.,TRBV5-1,CASIPSSGVTDTQYF,TGCGCCAGCATCCCCTCTAGCGGGGTCACAGATACGCAGTATTTT
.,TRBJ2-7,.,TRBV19,CASSIGTGTTYEQYF,TGTGCCAGTAGTATAGGCACAGGCACTACCTACGAGCAGTACTTC
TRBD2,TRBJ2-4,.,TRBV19,CASSMGTSGAPQYF,TGTGCCAGTAGTATGGGGACTAGCGGAGCCCCTCAGTACTTC
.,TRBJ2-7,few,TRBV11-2,CAIREFRGPLTVFKEQYF,TGTGCCATAAGAGAGTTCCGCGGGCCGCTTACGGTTTTTAAGGAGCAGTACTTC
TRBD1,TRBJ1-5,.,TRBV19,CASTVTGGPHQPQHF,TGTGCCAGTACCGTGACAGGGGGCCCTCATCAGCCCCAGCATTTT
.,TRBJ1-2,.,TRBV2,CASRKSIGSGPEGYGYTF,TGTGCCAGCAGGAAGAGTATTGGATCAGGGCCTGAAGGGTATGGCTACACCTTC
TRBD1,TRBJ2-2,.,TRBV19,CASSIQGETGELFF,TGTGCCAGTAGTATACAGGGGGAAACCGGGGAGCTGTTTTTT
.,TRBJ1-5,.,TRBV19,CASSIMSDQPQHF,TGTGCCAGTAGTATTATGTCCGATCAGCCCCAGCATTTT
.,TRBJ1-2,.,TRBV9,CASSVGGFYGYTF,TGTGCCAGCAGCGTAGGAGGGTTCTATGGCTACACCTTC
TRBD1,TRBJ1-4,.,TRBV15,CATSREQGNNEKLFF,TGTGCCACCAGCAGAGAACAGGGGAATAATGAAAAACTGTTTTTT
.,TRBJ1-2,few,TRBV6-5,CASSRTVNYGYTF,TGTGCCAGCAGTCGGACAGTAAACTATGGCTACACCTTC
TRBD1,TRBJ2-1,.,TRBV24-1,CATSDSGTGVYNEQFF,TGTGCCACCAGTGACTCCGGGACAGGGGTCTACAATGAGCAGTTCTTC
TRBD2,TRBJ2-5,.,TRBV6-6,CASSPRLAGGQLETQYF,TGTGCCAGCAGTCCGCGACTAGCGGGGGGGCAGCTAGAGACCCAGTACTTC
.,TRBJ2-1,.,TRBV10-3,CAISESQGFNNEQFF,TGTGCCATCAGTGAGTCGCAGGGATTCAACAATGAGCAGTTCTTC
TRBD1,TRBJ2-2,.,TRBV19,CASSRTGGQNGELFF,TGTGCCAGTAGTCGGACAGGGGGCCAAAACGGGGAGCTGTTTTTT
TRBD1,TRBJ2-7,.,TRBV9,CASSLGQGQNSYEQYF,TGTGCCAGCAGCCTGGGACAGGGGCAGAACTCCTACGAGCAGTACTTC
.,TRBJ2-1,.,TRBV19,CASTPRHFQYNEQFF,TGTGCCAGTACCCCTCGACATTTCCAATACAATGAGCAGTTCTTC
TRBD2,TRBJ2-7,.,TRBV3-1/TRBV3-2,CASSQGSRGARYEQYF,TGTGCCAGCAGCCAAGGTTCGCGGGGGGCCAGGTACGAGCAGTACTTC
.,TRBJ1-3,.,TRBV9,CASSVYGGFGNTIYF,TGTGCCAGCAGCGTATATGGGGGCTTTGGAAACACCATATATTTT
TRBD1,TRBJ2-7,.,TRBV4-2,CASSQEGQPRQYF,TGTGCCAGCAGCCAAGAGGGACAGCCGCGTCAGTACTTC
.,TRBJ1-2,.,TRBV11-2,CASSLSDNYGYTF,TGTGCCAGCAGCTTAAGCGACAACTATGGCTACACCTTC
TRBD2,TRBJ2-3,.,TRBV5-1,CASSSSLTSGWGDTQYF,TGCGCCAGCAGCTCGAGCCTGACTAGCGGTTGGGGGGATACGCAGTATTTT
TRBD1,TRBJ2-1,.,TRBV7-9,CASSLRQGGSGNEQFF,TGTGCCAGCAGCTTAAGACAGGGTGGGTCAGGCAATGAGCAGTTCTTC
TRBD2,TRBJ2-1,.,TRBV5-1,CASSQTSGGLNEQFF,TGCGCCAGCAGCCAGACTAGCGGGGGGTTGAATGAGCAGTTCTTC
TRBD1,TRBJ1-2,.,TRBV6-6,CASSPGGQGGNYGYTF,TGTGCCAGCAGCCCCGGGGGACAGGGAGGGAACTATGGCTACACCTTC
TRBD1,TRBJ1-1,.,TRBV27,CASSLTGGINEAFF,TGTGCCAGCAGTTTAACAGGGGGCATTAATGAAGCTTTCTTT